The rows below give T cell receptor beta chains drawn from one sample of a study of blood T cell repertoires in COVID-19. Produced via immunoSEQ multiplex PCR; TCRdb's table is partial and in-frame only. This sample has roughly 180,000 clones, with 81% found just once. Material: peripheral blood. These receptors were taken from a woman in her forties with COVID-19, enrolled during active disease. Both conserved end residues are part of each CDR3. The D gene is left open where the match is weak. Some rows have no size entry. The others give once, few or many, or a class for an expanded clone.

v_gene	abundance	d_gene	len	j_gene	CDR3aa	CDR3nt
TRBV30	.	TRBD2	13	TRBJ2-7	CAWSVAGDREQYF	TGTGCCTGGAGTGTAGCGGGAGACCGCGAGCAGTACTTC
TRBV7-8	.	.	12	TRBJ2-5	CASSFSGETQYF	TGTGCCAGCAGCTTCTCAGGAGAGACCCAGTACTTC
TRBV6-1	.	TRBD2	11	TRBJ2-1	CASSEIAGGFF	TGTGCCAGCAGTGAAATTGCGGGAGGGTTCTTC
TRBV29-1	.	TRBD1	14	TRBJ2-7	CSVEINRGSYEQYF	TGCAGCGTCGAGATAAACAGGGGATCCTACGAGCAGTACTTC
TRBV2	.	TRBD2	17	TRBJ2-4	CASKAGVGVVAKNIQYF	TGTGCCAGCAAGGCGGGAGTCGGGGTGGTAGCCAAAAACATTCAGTACTTC
TRBV14	once	.	14	TRBJ1-1	CASSQVRIGTEAFF	TGTGCCAGCAGCCAAGTGAGAATCGGCACTGAAGCTTTCTTT
TRBV27	.	TRBD1	15	TRBJ2-1	CASSARDRGQGEQFF	TGTGCCAGCAGTGCCCGGGACAGGGGGCAGGGTGAGCAGTTCTTC
TRBV18	.	.	15	TRBJ2-1	CASSPFTGSYNEQFF	TGTGCCAGCTCACCATTCACGGGCTCCTACAATGAGCAGTTCTTC
TRBV19	.	TRBD1	15	TRBJ1-4	CASGQSGPTNEKLFF	TGTGCCTCGGGACAGAGTGGACCAACTAATGAAAAACTGTTTTTT
TRBV2	.	TRBD1	17	TRBJ1-4	CASMTPPTGGYREKLFF	TGTGCCAGCATGACTCCCCCGACAGGGGGGTATCGTGAAAAACTGTTTTTT
TRBV28	once	.	15	TRBJ1-4	CASSITGPTNEKLFF	TGTGCCAGCAGTATAACAGGCCCAACTAATGAAAAACTGTTTTTT
TRBV3-1/TRBV3-2	.	.	16	TRBJ2-5	CASSQKSGPWQETQYF	TGTGCCAGCAGCCAAAAATCAGGGCCGTGGCAAGAGACCCAGTACTTC
TRBV4-1	many	TRBD1	17	TRBJ1-2	CASSQAGDRTPGGGYTF	TGCGCCAGCAGCCAAGCGGGGGACAGGACACCCGGCGGTGGCTACACCTTC
TRBV6-5	few	TRBD1	15	TRBJ1-6	CASSRGPDLNSPLHF	TGTGCCAGCAGTAGGGGGCCGGACTTGAATTCACCCCTCCACTTT
TRBV12-5	few	.	15	TRBJ1-4	CASALGDIGRGGLFF	TGTGCTAGTGCCCTGGGGGACATCGGTAGGGGGGGACTGTTTTTT
TRBV7-2	.	.	13	TRBJ1-2	CASSLAGAGGYTF	TGTGCCAGCAGCTTAGCTGGGGCCGGTGGCTACACCTTC
TRBV9	.	.	14	TRBJ2-3	CASSVGGWVDTQYF	TGTGCCAGCAGCGTAGGCGGATGGGTTGATACGCAGTATTTT
TRBV7-9	.	.	16	TRBJ1-3	CASSLAMQGAANTIYF	TGTGCCAGCAGCTTAGCAATGCAGGGTGCGGCAAACACCATATATTTT
TRBV3-1/TRBV3-2	.	TRBD2	15	TRBJ2-3	CASSQLAGGTDTQYF	TGTGCCAGCAGCCAACTAGCGGGAGGGACAGATACGCAGTATTTT
TRBV6-5	.	.	13	TRBJ1-2	CASRKSTGYGYTF	TGTGCCAGCAGAAAATCCACAGGGTATGGCTACACCTTC
TRBV5-6	.	.	14	TRBJ2-5	CASSGGPDGETQYF	TGTGCCAGCAGCGGTGGGCCCGACGGAGAGACCCAGTACTTC
TRBV5-4	many	.	16	TRBJ2-2	CASRPTPGQNTGELFF	TGTGCCAGCAGGCCAACCCCGGGACAGAACACCGGGGAGCTGTTTTTT
TRBV4-1	.	.	17	TRBJ1-4	CASSQDRAAGVNEKLFF	TGCGCCAGCAGCCAAGATCGGGCCGCGGGGGTGAATGAAAAACTGTTTTTT
TRBV7-3	.	.	15	TRBJ2-3	CASSPTGSLADTQYF	TGTGCCAGCAGCCCCACCGGGAGTTTAGCAGATACGCAGTATTTT
TRBV6-6	.	.	14	TRBJ1-3	CASSTGTVGNTIYF	TGTGCCAGCAGCACCGGGACTGTTGGAAACACCATATATTTT
TRBV19	.	.	11	TRBJ2-3	CASSIRDTQYF	TGTGCCAGTAGTATCAGGGATACGCAGTATTTT
TRBV28	.	.	15	TRBJ1-5	CASHHRGAANQPQHF	TGTGCCAGCCATCACCGCGGGGCAGCTAATCAGCCCCAGCATTTT
TRBV12-3/TRBV12-4	.	.	13	TRBJ1-4	CASRRGAGWRLFF	TGTGCCAGCAGGAGAGGTGCGGGGTGGAGACTGTTTTTT
TRBV6-6	.	TRBD1	13	TRBJ2-2	CASRDRGTGELFF	TGTGCCAGCAGGGACAGGGGAACCGGGGAGCTGTTTTTT
TRBV28	.	.	12	TRBJ2-1	CASSDRINEQFF	TGTGCCAGCAGCGACAGGATCAATGAGCAGTTCTTC
TRBV29-1	.	.	11	TRBJ2-1	CSADSYNEQFF	TGCAGCGCAGACAGCTACAATGAGCAGTTCTTC
TRBV10-3	few	TRBD1	15	TRBJ1-6	CATSQPGTVVSSLHF	TGTGCCACCAGTCAACCAGGGACAGTAGTTTCGTCCCTCCACTTT
TRBV30	.	.	13	TRBJ2-1	CAWSVDYYNEQFF	TGTGCCTGGAGTGTGGACTATTACAATGAGCAGTTCTTC
TRBV5-1	few	.	15	TRBJ2-3	CASSSQQEFTDTQYF	TGCGCCAGCAGCTCCCAACAGGAATTCACAGATACGCAGTATTTT
TRBV6-5	.	TRBD1	16	TRBJ2-2	CASSYDNRGRTGELFF	TGTGCCAGCAGTTATGATAACAGGGGTAGAACCGGGGAGCTGTTTTTT
TRBV6-2/TRBV6-3	.	.	13	TRBJ1-2	CASSPYRVNGYTF	TGTGCCAGCAGTCCCTACAGGGTGAATGGCTACACCTTC